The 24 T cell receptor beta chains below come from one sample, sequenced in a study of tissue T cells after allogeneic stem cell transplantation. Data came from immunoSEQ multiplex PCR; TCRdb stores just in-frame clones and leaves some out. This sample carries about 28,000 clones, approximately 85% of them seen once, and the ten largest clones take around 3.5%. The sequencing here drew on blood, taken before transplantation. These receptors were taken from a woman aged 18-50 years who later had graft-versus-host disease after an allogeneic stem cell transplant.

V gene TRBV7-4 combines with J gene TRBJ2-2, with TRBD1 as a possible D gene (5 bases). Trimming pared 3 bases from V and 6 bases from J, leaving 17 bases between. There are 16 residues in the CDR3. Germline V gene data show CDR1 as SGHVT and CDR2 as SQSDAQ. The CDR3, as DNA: TGTGCCAGCAGCTTGTATGGGGCTCATATTCCCGGGGAGCTGTTTTTT. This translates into CASSLYGAHIPGELFF.

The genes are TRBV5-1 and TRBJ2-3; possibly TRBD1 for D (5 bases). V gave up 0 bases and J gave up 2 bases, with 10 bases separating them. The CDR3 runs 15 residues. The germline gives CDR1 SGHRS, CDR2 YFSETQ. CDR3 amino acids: CASSLEQALTDTQYF. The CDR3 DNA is TGCGCCAGCAGCTTGGAACAGGCCCTCACAGATACGCAGTATTTT.

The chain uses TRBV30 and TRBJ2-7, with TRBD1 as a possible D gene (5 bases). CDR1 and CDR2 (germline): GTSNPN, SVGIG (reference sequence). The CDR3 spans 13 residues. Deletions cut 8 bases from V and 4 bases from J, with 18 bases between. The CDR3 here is CAHKSPGSYEQYF. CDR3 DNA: TGTGCCCACAAATCGCCAGGGTCGTACGAGCAGTACTTC.

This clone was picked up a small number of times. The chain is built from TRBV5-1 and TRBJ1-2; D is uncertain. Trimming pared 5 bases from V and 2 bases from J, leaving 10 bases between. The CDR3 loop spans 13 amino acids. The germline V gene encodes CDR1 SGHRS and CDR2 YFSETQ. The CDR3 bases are TGCGCCAGCAGGGCGACGGGGAACTATGGCTACACCTTC. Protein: CASRATGNYGYTF.

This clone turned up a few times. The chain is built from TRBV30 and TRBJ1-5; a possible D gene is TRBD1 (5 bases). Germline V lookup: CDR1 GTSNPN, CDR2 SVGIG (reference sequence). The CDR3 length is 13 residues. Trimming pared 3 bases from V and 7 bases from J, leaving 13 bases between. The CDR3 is CAWSEEGMQPQHF. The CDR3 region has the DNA TGTGCCTGGAGCGAGGAGGGGATGCAGCCCCAGCATTTT.

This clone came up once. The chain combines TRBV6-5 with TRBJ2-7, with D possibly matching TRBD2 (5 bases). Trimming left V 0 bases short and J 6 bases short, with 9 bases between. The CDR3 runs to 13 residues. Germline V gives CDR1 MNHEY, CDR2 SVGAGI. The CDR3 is CASSYSPGSEQYF. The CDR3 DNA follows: TGTGCCAGCAGTTACTCACCGGGGTCCGAGCAGTACTTC.

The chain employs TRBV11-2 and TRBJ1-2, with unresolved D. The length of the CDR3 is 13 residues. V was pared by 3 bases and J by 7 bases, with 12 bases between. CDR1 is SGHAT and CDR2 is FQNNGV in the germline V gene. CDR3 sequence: CASSFSGPGGYTF. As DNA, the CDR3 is TGTGCCAGCAGCTTTAGCGGGCCCGGTGGCTACACCTTC.

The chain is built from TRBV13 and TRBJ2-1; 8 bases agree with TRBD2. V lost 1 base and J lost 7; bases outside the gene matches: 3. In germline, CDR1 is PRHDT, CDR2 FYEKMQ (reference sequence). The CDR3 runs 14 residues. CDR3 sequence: CASSLAGGPNEQFF. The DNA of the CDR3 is TGTGCCAGCAGCTTAGCGGGAGGGCCGAATGAGCAGTTCTTC.

The CDR3 loop reads CASRDLSSNQPQHF. The DNA of the CDR3 is TGTGCCAGCAGGGACCTTTCTAGCAATCAGCCCCAGCATTTT. The rearrangement joins TRBV27 to TRBJ1-5, with unresolved D. V gave up 6 bases and J gave up 0 bases, with 9 bases separating them. The germline V gene has CDR1 MNHEY and CDR2 SMNVEV (reference sequence). The length of the CDR3 is 14 residues.

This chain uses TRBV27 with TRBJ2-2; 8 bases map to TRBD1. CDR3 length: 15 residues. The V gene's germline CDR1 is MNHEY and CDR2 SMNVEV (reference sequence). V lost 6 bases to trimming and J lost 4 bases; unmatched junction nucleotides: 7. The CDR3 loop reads CASRRSGGSTGELFF. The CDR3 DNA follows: TGTGCCAGCAGAAGATCAGGGGGCAGCACCGGGGAGCTGTTTTTT.

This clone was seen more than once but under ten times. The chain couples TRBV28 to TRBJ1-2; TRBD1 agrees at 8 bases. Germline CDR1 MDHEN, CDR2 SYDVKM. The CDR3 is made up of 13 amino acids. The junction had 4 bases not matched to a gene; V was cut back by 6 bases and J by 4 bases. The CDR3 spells CASRDRVIYGYTF. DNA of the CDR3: TGTGCCAGCAGGGACAGGGTTATCTATGGCTACACCTTC.

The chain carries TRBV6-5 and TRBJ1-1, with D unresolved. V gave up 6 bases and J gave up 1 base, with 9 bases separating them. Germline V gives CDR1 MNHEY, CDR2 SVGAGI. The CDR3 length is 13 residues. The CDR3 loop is CASRGRTNTEAFF. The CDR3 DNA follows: TGTGCCAGCAGAGGACGGACGAACACTGAAGCTTTCTTT.

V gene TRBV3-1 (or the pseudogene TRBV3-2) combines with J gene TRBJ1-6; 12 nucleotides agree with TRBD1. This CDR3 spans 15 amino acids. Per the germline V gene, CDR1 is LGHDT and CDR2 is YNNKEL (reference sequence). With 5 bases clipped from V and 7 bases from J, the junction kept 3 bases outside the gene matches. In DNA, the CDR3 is TGTGCCAGCAGCATCGGGACAGGGGGCAATTCACCCCTCCACTTT. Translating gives CASSIGTGGNSPLHF.

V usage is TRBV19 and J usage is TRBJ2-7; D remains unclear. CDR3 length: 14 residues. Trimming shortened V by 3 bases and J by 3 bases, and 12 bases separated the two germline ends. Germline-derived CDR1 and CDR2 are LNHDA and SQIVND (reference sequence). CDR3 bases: TGTGCCAGTAGTATCCCCGCCAGAGGCTACGAGCAGTACTTC. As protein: CASSIPARGYEQYF.

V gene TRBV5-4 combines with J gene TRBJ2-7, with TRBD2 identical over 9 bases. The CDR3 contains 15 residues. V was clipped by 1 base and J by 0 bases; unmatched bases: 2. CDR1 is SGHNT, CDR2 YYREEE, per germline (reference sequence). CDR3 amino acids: CASSLPLAGSYEQYF. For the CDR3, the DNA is TGTGCCAGCAGCTTGCCACTAGCGGGCTCCTACGAGCAGTACTTC.

CDR3 sequence reads: CASSPEGAGNTIYF. The CDR3 DNA sequence: TGTGCCAGCTCACCCGAGGGGGCTGGAAACACCATATATTTT. The chain is built from TRBV18 and TRBJ1-3; tentative D call: TRBD1 (6 bases). Germline V gene lookup returns CDR1 KGHSH and CDR2 LQKENI. V was trimmed by 3 bases and J by 2 bases, leaving 8 bases between them. This CDR3 region has 14 residues.

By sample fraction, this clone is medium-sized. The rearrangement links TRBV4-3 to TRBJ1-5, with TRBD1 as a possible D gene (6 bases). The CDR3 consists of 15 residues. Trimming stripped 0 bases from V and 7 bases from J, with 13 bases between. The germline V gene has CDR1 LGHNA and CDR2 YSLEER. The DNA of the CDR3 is TGCGCCAGCAGCCAAGATTTAGGGGGTGGGCAGCCCCAGCATTTT. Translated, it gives CASSQDLGGGQPQHF.

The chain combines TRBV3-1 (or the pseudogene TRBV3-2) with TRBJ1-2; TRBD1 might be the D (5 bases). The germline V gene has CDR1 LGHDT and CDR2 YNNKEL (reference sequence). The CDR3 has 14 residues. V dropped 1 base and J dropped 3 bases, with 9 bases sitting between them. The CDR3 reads CASSQAGRYYGYTF. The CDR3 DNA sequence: TGTGCCAGCAGCCAAGCGGGACGGTACTATGGCTACACCTTC.

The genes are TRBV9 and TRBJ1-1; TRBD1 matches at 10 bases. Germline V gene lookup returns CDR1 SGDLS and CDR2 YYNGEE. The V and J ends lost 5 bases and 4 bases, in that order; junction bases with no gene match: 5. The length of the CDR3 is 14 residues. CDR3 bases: TGTGCCAGCAGAGCCGGACAGGGGGTCACTGAAGCTTTCTTT. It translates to CASRAGQGVTEAFF.

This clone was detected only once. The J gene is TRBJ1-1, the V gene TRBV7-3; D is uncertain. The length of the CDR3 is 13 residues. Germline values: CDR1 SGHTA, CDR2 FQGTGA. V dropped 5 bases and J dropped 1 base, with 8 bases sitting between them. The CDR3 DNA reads TGTGCCAGCAGCCAAGGCTGGAACACTGAAGCTTTCTTT. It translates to CASSQGWNTEAFF.

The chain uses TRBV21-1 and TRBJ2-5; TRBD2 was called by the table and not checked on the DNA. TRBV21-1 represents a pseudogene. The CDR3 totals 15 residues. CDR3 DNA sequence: TGTGCCAGCAGCAAAGAGGGTAGCGGCCAAGAGACCCAGTACTTC. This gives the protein CASSKEGSGQETQYF.

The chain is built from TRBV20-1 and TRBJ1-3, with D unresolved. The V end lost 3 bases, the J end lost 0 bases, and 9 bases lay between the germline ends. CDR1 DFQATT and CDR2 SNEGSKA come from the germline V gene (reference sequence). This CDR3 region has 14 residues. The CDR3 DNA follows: TGCAGTGCTAGTTTTGGTTCCTCTGGAAACACCATATATTTT. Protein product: CSASFGSSGNTIYF.

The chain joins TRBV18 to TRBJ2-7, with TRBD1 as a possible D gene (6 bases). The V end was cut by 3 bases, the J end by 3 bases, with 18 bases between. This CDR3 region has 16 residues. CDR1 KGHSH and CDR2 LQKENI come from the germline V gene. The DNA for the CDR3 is TGTGCCAGCTCACCTCTGGGGGACACCGCACTCTACGAGCAGTACTTC. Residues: CASSPLGDTALYEQYF.

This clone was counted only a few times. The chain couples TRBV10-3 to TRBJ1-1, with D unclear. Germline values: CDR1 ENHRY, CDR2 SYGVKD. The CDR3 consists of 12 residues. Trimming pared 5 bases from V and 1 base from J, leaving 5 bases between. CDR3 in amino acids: CAISTQNTEAFF. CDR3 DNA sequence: TGTGCCATCAGTACCCAGAACACTGAAGCTTTCTTT.